This TCR beta chain was recorded in a study of T-cell memory formation after mild COVID-19. TCR alpha and TCR beta cDNA libraries carrying sample barcodes and UMIs were produced by 5'RACE using constant-segment primers. TCRdb ran MiXCR on the 5' RACE reads and lists one entry per CDR3 protein. Found here are under 70,000 distinct CDR3 sequences, about 10% of them singletons; the top ten hold 1.1%. Of note for this clonotype: Its target is unknown.

Study results and limitations: CD4/CD8 balance characterized clones contracting day 15 to 85, and CD4+ skew characterized later expanders. Pre-infection memory showed some responding clones, and this suggested that cross-reactive memory joined.

This CDR3 is built from 14 residues. Per germline, CDR1 GTSNPN and CDR2 SVGIG (reference sequence). Trimming took 5 bases from V and 0 from J, leaving 8 bases between them. Sequenced: PBMCs or a T cell subset sorted from them (not recorded which). The rearrangement links TRBV30 to TRBJ1-6; no reliable D call. The source of this sequence is a man aged 18 to 29 who had mild COVID-19 (a few samples of this study predate the infection). Cell type and time point are not known. The CDR3 is CAWGRSSYNSPLHF. CDR3 DNA sequence: TGTGCCTGGGGGAGGAGCTCCTATAATTCACCCCTCCACTTT.